This entry lists 11 T cell receptor beta chains sequenced from one sample in a study of vaccination and CD4 T cells after COVID-19. Treatment: approximately 9-day PBMC culture with coronavirus spike peptide pools or control peptides (ViraFEST assay). Their antigens are not known. Sequencing of DNA taken from cultured CD4+ T cells relied on the Oncomine TCR Beta short-read assay. Using its own MiXCR run on the PCR reads, TCRdb lists one record per CDR3 protein. The sample has 13,000 to 15,000 distinct CDR3 sequences; around two fifths are singletons. What was sequenced was CD4+ T cells from blood, cultured in vitro. The receptors originated from a human donor who had recovered from COVID-19.

This rearrangement joins TRBV11-3 to TRBJ2-7, with TRBD2 identical over 8 bases. From germline, CDR1 is SGHNT and CDR2 YENEEA. The trim removed 1 base at V and 2 bases at J, leaving 4 bases unmatched. The CDR3 has 15 amino acids. CDR3 amino acids: CASSLGSGGAYEQYF. The CDR3 region has the DNA TGTGCCAGCAGCTTAGGATCCGGGGGGGCCTACGAGCAGTACTTC.

This clonotype was counted between two and nine times. This chain joins TRBV11-2 and TRBJ1-3; the D is unclear. The CDR3 length is 12 residues. Trimming pared 4 bases from V and 4 bases from J, leaving 5 bases between. CDR1 is SGHAT and CDR2 is FQNNGV in the germline V gene. Here the CDR3 DNA reads TGTGCCAGCAGCTCCTGGGGAAACACCATATATTTT. Translating gives CASSSWGNTIYF.

V gene TRBV6-1 combines with J gene TRBJ2-2, with TRBD1 matching 8 bases. This CDR3 has 15 residues. Trimming took 5 bases from V and 4 from J; bases not matched to a gene: 6. Germline lookup yields CDR1 MNHNS and CDR2 SASEGT. CDR3 amino acids: CASSSGTGFTGELFF. In DNA form, the CDR3 reads TGTGCCAGCAGTAGTGGGACAGGCTTCACCGGGGAGCTGTTTTTT.

This clonotype was seen a few times. The gene calls are TRBV6-5 and TRBJ1-3; D gene ambiguous. V gave up 4 bases and J gave up 4 bases, with 8 bases separating them. This CDR3 has 13 residues. Germline lookup yields CDR1 MNHEY and CDR2 SVGAGI. Here the CDR3 reads CASSSRDGNTIYF. The DNA of the CDR3 is TGTGCCAGCAGTTCCCGCGACGGAAACACCATATATTTT.

This rearrangement joins TRBV18 to TRBJ1-2, with D perhaps matching TRBD1 (6 bases). Germline values: CDR1 KGHSH, CDR2 LQKENI. The CDR3 totals 14 residues. Trimming took 2 bases from V and 2 from J, leaving 9 bases between them. CDR3 nucleotide sequence: TGTGCCAGCTCACCATCGAGGGGGAACTATGGCTACACCTTC. Encoded protein: CASSPSRGNYGYTF. The variable domain in full, completed from reference TRBV18 and TRBJ1-2, reads NAGVMQNPRHLVRRRGQEARLRCSPMKGHSHVYWYRQLPEEGLKFMVYLQKENIIDESGMPKERFSAEFPKEGPSILRIQQVVRGDSAAYFCASSPSRGNYGYTFGSGTRLTVV.

The chain uses TRBV20-1 and TRBJ1-1; 8 bases fit TRBD1. Germline V gene data show CDR1 as DFQATT and CDR2 as SNEGSKA (reference sequence). The CDR3 totals 11 residues. The ends lost 3 bases at V and 8 bases at J; junction bases unmatched: 2. CDR3 DNA sequence: TGCAGTGCTAGGAGGACAGGGGAAGCTTTCTTT. Its protein is CSARRTGEAFF.

The gene calls are TRBV7-6 and TRBJ1-3; TRBD1 might be the D (5 bases). V lost 2 bases to trimming and J lost 4 bases, with 18 bases between them. CDR3 size: 17 residues. The germline CDR1 and CDR2 sequences are SGHVS and FNYEAQ. CDR3 region: CASSLNSGGALGNTIYF. In DNA, the CDR3 is TGTGCCAGCAGCTTAAACAGTGGGGGTGCGCTAGGAAACACCATATATTTT.

The rearrangement joins TRBV7-2 to TRBJ1-2; 10 bases agree with TRBD1. This CDR3 comprises 16 residues. Per the germline V gene, CDR1 is SGHTA and CDR2 is FQGNSA. The V gene end was trimmed by 5 bases and the J gene end by 7 bases; junction bases not matched to a gene: 13. DNA for the CDR3: TGTGCCAGCAGCCCCAGCCCGGGACAGGGGCAAGGTGGCTACACCTTC. This translates into CASSPSPGQGQGGYTF.

Relative to its sample, this clonotype is medium-sized (0.01 to 0.1%). The chain combines TRBV20-1 with TRBJ1-1; 8 bases are shared with TRBD1. The ends lost 3 bases at V and 1 base at J; junction bases unmatched: 10. In germline, CDR1 is DFQATT, CDR2 SNEGSKA (reference sequence). The CDR3 has 16 amino acids. The CDR3 reads CSARDSGQARNTEAFF. The CDR3 nucleotides read TGCAGTGCTAGGGATTCGGGACAGGCAAGGAACACTGAAGCTTTCTTT.

The CDR3 protein is CASSLGGGGQFSYEQYF. The CDR3, as DNA: TGTGCCAGCAGCTTGGGAGGAGGGGGGCAATTCTCCTACGAGCAGTACTTC. The V gene is TRBV5-4, the J gene TRBJ2-7; either TRBD1 or TRBD2 may fit D (6 bases each). The V end lost 0 bases, the J end lost 0 bases, and 16 bases lay between the germline ends. The CDR3 is made up of 17 amino acids. Germline lookup yields CDR1 SGHNT and CDR2 YYREEE (reference sequence).

This clonotype has a single count. The rearrangement joins TRBV12-3 or TRBV12-4 to TRBJ2-1, with 8 bases lining up with TRBD1. The V gene end was trimmed by 6 bases and the J gene end by 5 bases; junction bases not matched to a gene: 18. The CDR3 loop spans 18 amino acids. CDR3 sequence reads: CASSPVAGQGATHNEQFF. The CDR3 nucleotides read TGTGCCAGCAGCCCAGTCGCCGGTCAGGGGGCAACCCACAATGAGCAGTTCTTC.